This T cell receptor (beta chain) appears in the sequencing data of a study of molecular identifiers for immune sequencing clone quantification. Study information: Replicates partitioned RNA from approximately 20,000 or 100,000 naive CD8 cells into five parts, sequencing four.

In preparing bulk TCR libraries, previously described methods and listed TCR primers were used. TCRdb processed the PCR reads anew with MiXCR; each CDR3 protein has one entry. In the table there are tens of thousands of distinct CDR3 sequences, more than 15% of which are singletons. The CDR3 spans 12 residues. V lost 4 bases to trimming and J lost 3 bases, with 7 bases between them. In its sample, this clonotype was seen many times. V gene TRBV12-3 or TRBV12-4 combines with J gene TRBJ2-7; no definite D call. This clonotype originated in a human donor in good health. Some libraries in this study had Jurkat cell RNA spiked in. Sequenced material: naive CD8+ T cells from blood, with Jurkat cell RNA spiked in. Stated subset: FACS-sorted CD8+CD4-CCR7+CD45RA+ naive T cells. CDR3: CASSYGGYEQYF. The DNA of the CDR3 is TGTGCCAGCAGTTACGGCGGCTACGAGCAGTACTTC.